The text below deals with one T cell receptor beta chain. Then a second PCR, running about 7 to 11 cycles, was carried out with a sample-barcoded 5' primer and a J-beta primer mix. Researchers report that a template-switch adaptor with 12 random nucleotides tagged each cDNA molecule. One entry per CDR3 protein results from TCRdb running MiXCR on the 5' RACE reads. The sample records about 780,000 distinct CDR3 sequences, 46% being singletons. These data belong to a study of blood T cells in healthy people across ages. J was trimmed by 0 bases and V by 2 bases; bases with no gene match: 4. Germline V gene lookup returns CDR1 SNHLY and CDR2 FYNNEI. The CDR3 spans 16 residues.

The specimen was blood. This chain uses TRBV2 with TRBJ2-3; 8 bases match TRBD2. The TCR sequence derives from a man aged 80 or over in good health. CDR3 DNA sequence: TGTGCCAGCAGTGAATTGGCTAGCGGGAGCACAGATACGCAGTATTTT. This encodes CASSELASGSTDTQYF.